The rows below give T cell receptor beta chains drawn from one sample of a study of blood T cell repertoires in COVID-19. The repertoire was sequenced with immunoSEQ multiplex PCR; TCRdb's copy has only in-frame clones and lacks some. The sample contains some 130,000 clones, about 89% of which appear only once. Specimen: peripheral blood. The receptors were sampled from a man aged 60-69 years with active or convalescent COVID-19. Both conserved end residues are part of each CDR3. A D gene is named only where the DNA matches it firmly.

j_call	v_call	d_call	cdr3_aa	cdr3_nt
TRBJ1-1	TRBV19	TRBD1	CASMWQGGKAFF	TGTGCCAGTATGTGGCAGGGGGGAAAAGCTTTCTTT
TRBJ2-3	TRBV5-8	.	CASSLRAAADTQYF	TGTGCCAGCAGCTTGCGGGCAGCGGCAGATACGCAGTATTTT
TRBJ2-3	TRBV5-5	.	CASSLAPLGAVDTQYF	TGTGCCAGCAGCTTGGCTCCACTGGGGGCGGTCGATACGCAGTATTTT
TRBJ2-7	TRBV11-3	.	CASSLEEQGYAYEQYF	TGTGCCAGCAGCCTAGAGGAACAGGGATATGCCTACGAGCAGTACTTC
TRBJ2-5	TRBV3-1/TRBV3-2	.	CASSPRVSGETQYF	TGTGCCAGCAGCCCGCGGGTGTCCGGTGAGACCCAGTACTTC
TRBJ1-6	TRBV5-5	TRBD1	CASSSPDGTVNSPLHF	TGTGCCAGCAGCTCGCCCGACGGGACAGTTAATTCACCCCTCCACTTT
TRBJ1-1	TRBV28	TRBD1	CASSPTTGTGKTEAFF	TGTGCCAGCAGCCCCACGACTGGGACAGGGAAGACTGAAGCTTTCTTT
TRBJ2-1	TRBV4-2	TRBD2	CASSQSLAGDYNEQFF	TGTGCCAGCAGCCAATCCTTAGCGGGGGACTACAATGAGCAGTTCTTC
TRBJ2-1	TRBV6-5	.	CASTEALNEQFF	TGTGCCAGCACCGAGGCTTTGAATGAGCAGTTCTTC
TRBJ1-5	TRBV28	.	CASSPSRGQPQHF	TGTGCCAGCAGCCCTTCTAGGGGACAGCCCCAGCATTTT
TRBJ2-3	TRBV20-1	.	CSASILATDTQYF	TGCAGTGCTAGTATTCTAGCGACAGATACGCAGTATTTT
TRBJ2-5	TRBV7-8	TRBD2	CASSLKAGQHTQYF	TGTGCCAGCAGCTTAAAAGCGGGGCAGCATACCCAGTACTTC
TRBJ2-5	TRBV28	.	CASTYRQEGTQYF	TGTGCCAGCACTTATCGGCAGGAGGGGACCCAGTACTTC
TRBJ2-2	TRBV7-9	TRBD2	CASRPTSGANTGELFF	TGTGCCAGCAGACCTACTAGCGGGGCTAACACCGGGGAGCTGTTTTTT
TRBJ2-7	TRBV3-1/TRBV3-2	TRBD2	CASSQGTSGPSSYEQYF	TGTGCCAGCAGCCAAGGGACTAGCGGGCCGAGCTCCTACGAGCAGTACTTC